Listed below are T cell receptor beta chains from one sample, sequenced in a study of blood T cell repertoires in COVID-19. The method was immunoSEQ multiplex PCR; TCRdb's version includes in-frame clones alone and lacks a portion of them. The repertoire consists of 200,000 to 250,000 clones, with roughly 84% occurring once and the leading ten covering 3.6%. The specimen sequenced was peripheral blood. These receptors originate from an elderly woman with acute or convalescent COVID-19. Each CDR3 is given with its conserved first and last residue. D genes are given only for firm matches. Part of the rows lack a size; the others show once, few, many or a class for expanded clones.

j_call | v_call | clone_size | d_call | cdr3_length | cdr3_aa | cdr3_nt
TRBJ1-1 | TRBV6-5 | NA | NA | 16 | CASSFLSDTRNTEAFF | TGTGCCAGCAGTTTCCTTTCGGACACCCGGAACACTGAAGCTTTCTTT
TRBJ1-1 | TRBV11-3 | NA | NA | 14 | CASSRRQMNTEAFF | TGTGCCAGCAGCCGCCGACAGATGAACACTGAAGCTTTCTTT
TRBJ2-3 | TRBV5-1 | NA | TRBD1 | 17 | CASRRSRGQGGTDTQYF | TGCGCCAGCAGGCGTTCCCGGGGACAGGGCGGTACGGATACGCAGTATTTT
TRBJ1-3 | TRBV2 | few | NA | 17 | CASSEWDIGFSGNTIYF | TGTGCCAGCAGTGAATGGGACATCGGGTTCTCTGGAAACACCATATATTTT
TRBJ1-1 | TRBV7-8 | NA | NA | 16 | CASSLAGWTVNTEAFF | TGTGCCAGCAGCTTAGCGGGTTGGACTGTGAACACTGAAGCTTTCTTT
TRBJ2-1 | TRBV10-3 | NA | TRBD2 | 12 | CAIRPGLVEQFF | TGTGCCATCAGACCGGGACTAGTGGAGCAGTTCTTC
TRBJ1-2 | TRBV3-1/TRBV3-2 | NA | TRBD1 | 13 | CASSQEQGFGYTF | TGTGCCAGCAGCCAAGAACAGGGGTTTGGCTACACCTTC
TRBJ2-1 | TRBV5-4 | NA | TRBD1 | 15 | CASSLFGTGYNEQFF | TGTGCCAGCAGCTTATTTGGGACAGGTTACAATGAGCAGTTCTTC
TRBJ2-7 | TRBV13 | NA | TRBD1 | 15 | CASSLPGQGIYEQYF | TGTGCCAGCAGCCTCCCGGGACAGGGTATCTACGAGCAGTACTTC
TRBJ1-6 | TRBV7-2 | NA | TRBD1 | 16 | CASVEQGVSYNSPLHF | TGTGCCAGCGTCGAACAGGGGGTTAGTTATAATTCACCCCTCCACTTT
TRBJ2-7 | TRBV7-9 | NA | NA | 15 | CASSLLAGNSYEQYF | TGTGCCAGCAGCCTCCTGGCAGGGAATTCCTACGAGCAGTACTTC
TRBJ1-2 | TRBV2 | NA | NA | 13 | CASSEAPNYGYTF | TGTGCCAGCAGTGAGGCACCGAACTATGGCTACACCTTC
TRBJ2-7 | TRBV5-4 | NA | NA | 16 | CASSLGRRGGSYEQYF | TGTGCCAGCAGCTTGGGTCGGCGGGGCGGATCCTACGAGCAGTACTTC
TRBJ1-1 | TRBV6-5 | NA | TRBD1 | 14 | CASSLEGQVTEAFF | TGTGCCAGCAGCCTAGAGGGACAGGTAACTGAAGCTTTCTTT
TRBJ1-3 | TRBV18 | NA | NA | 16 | CASSVTDFSSGNTIYF | TGTGCCAGCTCAGTTACAGATTTTAGCTCTGGAAACACCATATATTTT
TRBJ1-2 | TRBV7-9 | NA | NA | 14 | CASSSGSRGYGYTF | TGTGCCAGCAGCTCAGGGTCTCGTGGCTATGGCTACACCTTC
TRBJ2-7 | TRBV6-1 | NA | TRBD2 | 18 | CASSARTSGGASAYEQYF | TGTGCCAGCAGTGCTCGGACTAGCGGGGGGGCCAGTGCCTACGAGCAGTACTTC
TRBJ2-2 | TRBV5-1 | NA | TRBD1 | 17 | CASSLDAGTGDTGELFF | TGCGCCAGCAGCTTGGACGCCGGGACAGGGGACACCGGGGAGCTGTTTTTT
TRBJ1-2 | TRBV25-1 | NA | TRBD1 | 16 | CASSDSGTGKGDGYTF | TGTGCCAGCAGTGATTCCGGGACAGGGAAGGGAGATGGCTACACCTTC
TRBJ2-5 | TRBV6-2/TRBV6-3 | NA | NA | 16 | CASSWFAGGAQETQYF | TGTGCCAGCAGTTGGTTTGCTGGCGGGGCCCAAGAGACCCAGTACTTC
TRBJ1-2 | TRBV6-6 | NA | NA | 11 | CASSSGERNTF | TGTGCCAGCAGTTCCGGCGAGAGGAACACCTTC
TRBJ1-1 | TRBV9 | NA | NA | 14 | CASSVDVGGTEAFF | TGTGCCAGCAGCGTAGACGTTGGGGGGACTGAAGCTTTCTTT
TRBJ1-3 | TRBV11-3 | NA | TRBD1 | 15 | CASNSGTGSGNTIYF | TGTGCCAGCAACTCCGGGACAGGGTCTGGAAACACCATATATTTT
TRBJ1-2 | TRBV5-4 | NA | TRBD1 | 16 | CASSPPTTGGIYGYTF | TGTGCCAGCAGCCCCCCAACGACAGGGGGCATCTATGGCTACACCTTC
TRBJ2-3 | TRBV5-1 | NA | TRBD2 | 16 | CASSLRIGLAADTQYF | TGCGCCAGCAGCTTGAGGATTGGACTAGCGGCTGATACGCAGTATTTT
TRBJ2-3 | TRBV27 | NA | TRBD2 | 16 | CASSSNMRGGSDTQYF | TGTGCCAGCAGTTCAAATATGCGGGGGGGTTCAGATACGCAGTATTTT
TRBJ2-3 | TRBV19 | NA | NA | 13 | CASSTRGPDTQYF | TGTGCCAGTAGTACCCGAGGGCCAGATACGCAGTATTTT
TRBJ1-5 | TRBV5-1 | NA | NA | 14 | CASSLAFSNQPQHF | TGCGCCAGCAGCCTGGCCTTCAGCAATCAGCCCCAGCATTTT
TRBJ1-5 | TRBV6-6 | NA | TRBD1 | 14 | CASSYDRGDQPQHF | TGTGCCAGCAGTTACGACAGGGGGGATCAGCCCCAGCATTTT
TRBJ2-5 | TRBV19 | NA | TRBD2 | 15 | CASSTLTSGGRTQYF | TGTGCCAGTAGTACCTTGACTAGCGGGGGTCGGACCCAGTACTTC
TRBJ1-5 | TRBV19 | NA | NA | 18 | CASSIHVPIRQANQPQHF | TGTGCCAGTAGTATCCACGTCCCAATTCGACAGGCCAATCAGCCCCAGCATTTT
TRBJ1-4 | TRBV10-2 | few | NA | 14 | CASSDRAANEKLFF | TGCGCCAGCAGTGACAGGGCAGCTAATGAAAAACTGTTTTTT
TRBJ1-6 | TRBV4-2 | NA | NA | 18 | CASSQVPPVGQSPSPLHF | TGTGCCAGCAGCCAAGTCCCCCCTGTCGGACAGTCCCCTTCACCCCTCCACTTT
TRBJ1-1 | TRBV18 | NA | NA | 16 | CASSPPSPRGNTEAFF | TGTGCCAGCTCACCACCGTCTCCCCGAGGGAACACTGAAGCTTTCTTT
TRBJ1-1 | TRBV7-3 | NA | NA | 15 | CASSLSGGENTEAFF | TGTGCCAGCAGCTTAAGCGGGGGTGAGAACACTGAAGCTTTCTTT
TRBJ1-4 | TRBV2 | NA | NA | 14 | CATLLGGLSEKLFF | TGTGCCACCTTGCTCGGGGGGCTAAGTGAAAAACTGTTTTTT
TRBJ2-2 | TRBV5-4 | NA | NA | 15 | CASSVRQGGNGELFF | TGTGCCAGCAGCGTCAGACAGGGCGGGAACGGGGAGCTGTTTTTT